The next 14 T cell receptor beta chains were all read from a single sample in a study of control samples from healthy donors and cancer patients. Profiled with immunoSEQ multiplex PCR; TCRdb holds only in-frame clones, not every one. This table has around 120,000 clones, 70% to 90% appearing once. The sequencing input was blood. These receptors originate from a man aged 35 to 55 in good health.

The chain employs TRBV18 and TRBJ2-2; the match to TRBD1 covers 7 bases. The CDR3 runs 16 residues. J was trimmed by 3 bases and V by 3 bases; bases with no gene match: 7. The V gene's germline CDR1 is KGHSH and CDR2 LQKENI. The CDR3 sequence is CASSPYRGSDTGELFF. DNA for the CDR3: TGTGCCAGCTCACCCTACAGGGGAAGCGACACCGGGGAGCTGTTTTTT.

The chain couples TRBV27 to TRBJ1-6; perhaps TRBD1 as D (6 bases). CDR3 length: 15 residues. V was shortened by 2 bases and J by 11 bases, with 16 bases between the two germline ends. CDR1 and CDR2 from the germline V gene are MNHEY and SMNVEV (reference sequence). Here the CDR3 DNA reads TGTGCCAGCAGTTTAACGGACAGCTTGGGGACACCCCTCCACTTT. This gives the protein CASSLTDSLGTPLHF.

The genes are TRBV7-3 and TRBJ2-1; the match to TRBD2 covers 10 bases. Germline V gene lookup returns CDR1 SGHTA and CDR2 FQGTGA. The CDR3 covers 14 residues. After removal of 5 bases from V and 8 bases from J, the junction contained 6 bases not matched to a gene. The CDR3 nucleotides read TGTGCCAGCAGCGCTAGCGGGGGAAAGGATGAGCAGTTCTTC. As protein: CASSASGGKDEQFF.

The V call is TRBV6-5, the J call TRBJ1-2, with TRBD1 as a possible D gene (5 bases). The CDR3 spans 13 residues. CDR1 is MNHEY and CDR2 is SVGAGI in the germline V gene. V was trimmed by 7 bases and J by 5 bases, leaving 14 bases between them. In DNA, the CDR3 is TGTGCCAGCAAGGAGGGGATGATATATGGCTACACCTTC. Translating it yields CASKEGMIYGYTF.

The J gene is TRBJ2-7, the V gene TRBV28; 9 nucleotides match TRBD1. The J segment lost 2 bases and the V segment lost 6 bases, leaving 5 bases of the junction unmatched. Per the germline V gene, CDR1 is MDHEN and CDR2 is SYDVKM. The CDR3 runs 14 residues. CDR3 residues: CASRSGTGPYEQYF. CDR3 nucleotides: TGTGCCAGCAGGTCCGGGACAGGGCCCTACGAGCAGTACTTC.

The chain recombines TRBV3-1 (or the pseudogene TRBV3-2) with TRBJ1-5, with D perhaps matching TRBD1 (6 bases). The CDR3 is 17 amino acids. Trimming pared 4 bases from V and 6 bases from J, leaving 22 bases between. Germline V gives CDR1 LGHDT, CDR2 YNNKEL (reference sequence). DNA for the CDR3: TGTGCCAGCAGCCTAGGGAGGGGGGTGGGTTCGGCTCAGCCCCAGCATTTT. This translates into CASSLGRGVGSAQPQHF.

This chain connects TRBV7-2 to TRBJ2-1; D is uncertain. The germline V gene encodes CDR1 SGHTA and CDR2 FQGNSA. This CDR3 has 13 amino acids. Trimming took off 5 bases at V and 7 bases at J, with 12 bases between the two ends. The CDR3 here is CASSTLSVNEQFF. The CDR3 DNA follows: TGTGCCAGCAGCACGTTAAGCGTTAATGAGCAGTTCTTC.

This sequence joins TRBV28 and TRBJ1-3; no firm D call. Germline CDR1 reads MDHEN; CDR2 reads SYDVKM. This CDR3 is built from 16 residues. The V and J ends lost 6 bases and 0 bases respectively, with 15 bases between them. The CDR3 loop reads CASSPRLGFSGNTIYF. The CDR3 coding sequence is TGTGCCAGCAGCCCCCGTTTGGGGTTCTCTGGAAACACCATATATTTT.

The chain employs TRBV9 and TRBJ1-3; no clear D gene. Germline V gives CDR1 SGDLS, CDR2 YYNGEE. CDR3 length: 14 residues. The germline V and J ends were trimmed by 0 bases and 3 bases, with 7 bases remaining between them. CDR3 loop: CASSVGTGGNTIYF. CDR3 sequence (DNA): TGTGCCAGCAGCGTAGGTACGGGTGGAAACACCATATATTTT.

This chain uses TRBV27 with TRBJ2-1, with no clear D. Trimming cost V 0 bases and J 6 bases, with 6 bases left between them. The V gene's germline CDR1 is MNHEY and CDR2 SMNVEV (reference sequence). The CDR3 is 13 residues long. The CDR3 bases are TGTGCCAGCAGTTTATCGTCTGCCAATGAGCAGTTCTTC. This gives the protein CASSLSSANEQFF.

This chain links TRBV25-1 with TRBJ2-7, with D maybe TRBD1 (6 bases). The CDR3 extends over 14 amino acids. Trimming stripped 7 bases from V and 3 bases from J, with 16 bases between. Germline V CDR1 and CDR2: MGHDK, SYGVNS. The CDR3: CASNDRNRGYEQYF. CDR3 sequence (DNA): TGTGCCAGCAATGACAGGAACCGGGGCTACGAGCAGTACTTC.

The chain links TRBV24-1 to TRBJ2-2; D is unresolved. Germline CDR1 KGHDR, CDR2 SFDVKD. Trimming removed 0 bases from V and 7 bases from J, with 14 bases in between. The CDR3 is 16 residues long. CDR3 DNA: TGTGCCACCAGTGATTTGAGCTTCTCCGGTGGCGGGGAGCTGTTTTTT. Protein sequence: CATSDLSFSGGGELFF.

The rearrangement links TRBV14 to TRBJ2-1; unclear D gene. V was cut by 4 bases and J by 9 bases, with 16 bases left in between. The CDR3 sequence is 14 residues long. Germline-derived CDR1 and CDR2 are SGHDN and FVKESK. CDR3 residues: CASSLTWARAEQFF. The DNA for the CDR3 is TGTGCCAGCAGCCTTACTTGGGCCCGTGCTGAGCAGTTCTTC. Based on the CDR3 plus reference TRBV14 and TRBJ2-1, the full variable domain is EAGVTQFPSHSVIEKGQTVTLRCDPISGHDNLYWYRRVMGKEIKFLLHFVKESKQDESGMPNNRFLAERTGGTYSTLKVQPAELEDSGVYFCASSLTWARAEQFFGPGTRLTVL.

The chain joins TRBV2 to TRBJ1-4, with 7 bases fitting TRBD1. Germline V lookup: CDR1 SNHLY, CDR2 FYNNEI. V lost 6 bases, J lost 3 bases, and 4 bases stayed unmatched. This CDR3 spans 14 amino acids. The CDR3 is CASRDRMANEKLFF. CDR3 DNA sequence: TGTGCCAGCAGGGACAGGATGGCTAATGAAAAACTGTTTTTT.